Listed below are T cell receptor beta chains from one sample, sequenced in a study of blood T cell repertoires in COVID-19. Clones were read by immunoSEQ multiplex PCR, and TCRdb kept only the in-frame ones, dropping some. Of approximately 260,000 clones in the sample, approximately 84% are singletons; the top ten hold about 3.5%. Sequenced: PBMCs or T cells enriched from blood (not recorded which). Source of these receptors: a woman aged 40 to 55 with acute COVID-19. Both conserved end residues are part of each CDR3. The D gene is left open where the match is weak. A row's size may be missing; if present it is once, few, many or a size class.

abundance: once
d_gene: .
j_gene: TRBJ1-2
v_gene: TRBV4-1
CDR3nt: TGCGCCAGCAGCCAAGGGACGGGAGGACAGATGGAGGGCTACACCTTC
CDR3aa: CASSQGTGGQMEGYTF

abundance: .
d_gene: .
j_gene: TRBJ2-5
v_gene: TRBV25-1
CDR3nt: TGTGCCAGCAGCGCCTCTTGGGGAGGCCAAGAGACCCAGTACTTC
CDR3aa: CASSASWGGQETQYF

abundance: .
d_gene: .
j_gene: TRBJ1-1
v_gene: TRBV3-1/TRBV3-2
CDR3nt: TGTGCCAGCAGCCAAGGGGGCGCGGATTTTTCTGAAGCTTTCTTT
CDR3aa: CASSQGGADFSEAFF

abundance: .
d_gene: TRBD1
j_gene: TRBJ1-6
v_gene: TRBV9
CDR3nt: TGTGCCAGCAGCTTCCGGGACAGGGATAATTCACCCCTCCACTTT
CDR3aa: CASSFRDRDNSPLHF

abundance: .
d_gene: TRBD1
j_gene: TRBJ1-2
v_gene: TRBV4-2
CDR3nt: TGTGCCAGCAGCCAAGATTCGCAGGGGGACGGTGGCTACACCTTC
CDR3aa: CASSQDSQGDGGYTF

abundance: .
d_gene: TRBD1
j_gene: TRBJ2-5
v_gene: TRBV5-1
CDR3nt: TGCGCCAGCAGCTTGGGGACAGGGGCCCTCCCTACCCAGTACTTC
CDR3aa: CASSLGTGALPTQYF

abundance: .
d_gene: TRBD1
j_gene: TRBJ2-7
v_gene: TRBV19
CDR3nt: TGTGCCAGTAGATTGACAGGGGGAAGTCACGAGCAGTACTTC
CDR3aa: CASRLTGGSHEQYF

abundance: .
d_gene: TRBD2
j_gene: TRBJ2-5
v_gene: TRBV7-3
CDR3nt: TGTGCCAGCAGCCCGATGGGACTAGCGGGAGCTGAGACCCAGTACTTC
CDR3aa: CASSPMGLAGAETQYF

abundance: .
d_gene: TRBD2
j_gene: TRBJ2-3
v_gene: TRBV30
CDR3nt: TGTGCCTGGAGTGTGAGCGGGAGCACGGCAGATACGCAGTATTTT
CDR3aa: CAWSVSGSTADTQYF

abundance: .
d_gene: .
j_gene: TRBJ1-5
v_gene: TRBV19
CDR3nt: TGTGCCAGTAGTATAGGGGCGCGCAATCAGCCCCAGCATTTT
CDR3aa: CASSIGARNQPQHF

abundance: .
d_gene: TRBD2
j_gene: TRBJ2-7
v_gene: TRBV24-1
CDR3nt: TGTGCCACCAGTAGTAGCGGGAGGGCCTCTCGGGAGCAGTACTTC
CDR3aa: CATSSSGRASREQYF

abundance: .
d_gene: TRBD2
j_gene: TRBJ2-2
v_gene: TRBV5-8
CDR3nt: TGTGCCAGCAGCCGGGGACTAGCGGGAGCCTCCGGGGAGCTGTTTTTT
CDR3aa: CASSRGLAGASGELFF

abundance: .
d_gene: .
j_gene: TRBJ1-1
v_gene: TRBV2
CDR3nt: TGTGCCAGCAGATACCGACAGGAGAACACTGAAGCTTTCTTT
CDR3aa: CASRYRQENTEAFF

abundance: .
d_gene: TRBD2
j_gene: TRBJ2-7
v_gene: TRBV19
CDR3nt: TGTGCCAGTAGTCTAGCGGGAGCGGGGGAGCAGTACTTC
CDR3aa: CASSLAGAGEQYF

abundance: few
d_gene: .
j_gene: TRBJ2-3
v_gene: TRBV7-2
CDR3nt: TGTGCCAGCAGCCCTAGTGGGCAGCGCGGGACCTATCACACAGATACGCAGTATTTT
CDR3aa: CASSPSGQRGTYHTDTQYF

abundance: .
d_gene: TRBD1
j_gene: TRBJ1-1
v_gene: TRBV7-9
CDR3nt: TGTGCCAGCAGCCCGACAGGGGGCACTGAAGCTTTCTTT
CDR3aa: CASSPTGGTEAFF

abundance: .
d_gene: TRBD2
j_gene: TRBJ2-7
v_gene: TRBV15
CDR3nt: TGTGCCACCAGCAGAGATTGGGCTAGCGGGAGGGTTGAGCAGTACTTC
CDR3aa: CATSRDWASGRVEQYF

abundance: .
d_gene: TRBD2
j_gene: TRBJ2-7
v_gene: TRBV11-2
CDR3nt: TGTGCCAGCAGCTTAAGACTAGCCGGCACTGAGCAGTACTTC
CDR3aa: CASSLRLAGTEQYF

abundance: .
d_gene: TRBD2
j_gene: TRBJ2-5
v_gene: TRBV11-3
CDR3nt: TGTGCCAGCAGCTTGGGACTAGCGGGAGAGACCCAGTACTTC
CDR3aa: CASSLGLAGETQYF

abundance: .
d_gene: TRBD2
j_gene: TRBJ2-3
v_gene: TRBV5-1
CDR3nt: TGCGCCAGCAGCTTGTCGGCGGGAGCGGTTGGGACAGATACGCAGTATTTT
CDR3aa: CASSLSAGAVGTDTQYF

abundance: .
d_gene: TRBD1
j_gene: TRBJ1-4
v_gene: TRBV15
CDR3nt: TGTGCCACCAGCAGAGATGGGGGACAGGGCCTGTTTTTT
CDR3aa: CATSRDGGQGLFF

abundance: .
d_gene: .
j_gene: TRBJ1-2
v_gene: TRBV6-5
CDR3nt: TGTGCCAGCACCCTGGGGGGTTTTGGCTACACCTTC
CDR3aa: CASTLGGFGYTF

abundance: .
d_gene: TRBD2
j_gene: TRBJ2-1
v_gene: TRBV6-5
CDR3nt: TGTGCCAGCGAGCCGGGACTAGCGGTTGAGCAGTTCTTC
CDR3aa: CASEPGLAVEQFF

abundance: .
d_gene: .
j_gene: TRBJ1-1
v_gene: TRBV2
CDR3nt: TGTGCCAGCAGTGTTCCTCTAAGTGATAACACTGAAGCTTTCTTT
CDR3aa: CASSVPLSDNTEAFF

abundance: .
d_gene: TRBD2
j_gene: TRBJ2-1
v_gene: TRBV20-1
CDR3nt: TGCAGTGCTAGTCCCACTAGCGGGAGGGGAAATGAGCAGTTCTTC
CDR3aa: CSASPTSGRGNEQFF

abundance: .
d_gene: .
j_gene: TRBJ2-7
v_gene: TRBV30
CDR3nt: TGTGCCTGGAGCCCCATTAGAGCGGCCCCCTACGAGCAGTACTTC
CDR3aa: CAWSPIRAAPYEQYF